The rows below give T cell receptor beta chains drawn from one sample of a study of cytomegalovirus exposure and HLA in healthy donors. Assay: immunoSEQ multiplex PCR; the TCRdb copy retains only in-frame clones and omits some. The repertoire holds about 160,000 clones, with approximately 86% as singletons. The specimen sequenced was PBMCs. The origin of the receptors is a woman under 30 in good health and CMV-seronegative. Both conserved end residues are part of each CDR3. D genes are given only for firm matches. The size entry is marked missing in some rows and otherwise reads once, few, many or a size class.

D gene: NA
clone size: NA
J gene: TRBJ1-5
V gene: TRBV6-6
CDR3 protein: CASRGPGGQDQPQHF
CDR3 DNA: TGTGCCAGCAGAGGGCCCGGGGGGCAGGACCAGCCCCAGCATTTT

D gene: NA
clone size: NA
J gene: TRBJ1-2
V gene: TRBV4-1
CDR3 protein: CASSQHRQTLYGYTF
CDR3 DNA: TGCGCCAGCAGCCAACATAGACAGACCCTCTATGGCTACACCTTC

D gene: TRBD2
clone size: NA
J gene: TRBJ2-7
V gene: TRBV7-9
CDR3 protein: CASRGEGPYEQYF
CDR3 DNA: TGTGCCAGCCGGGGGGAGGGCCCATACGAGCAGTACTTC

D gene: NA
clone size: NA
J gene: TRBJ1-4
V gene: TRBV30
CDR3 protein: CAWSPQPGEKLFF
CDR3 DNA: TGTGCCTGGAGTCCCCAGCCGGGGGAAAAACTGTTTTTT

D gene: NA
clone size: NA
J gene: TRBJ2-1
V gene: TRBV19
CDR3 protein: CASSIGAPHNEQFF
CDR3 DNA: TGTGCCAGTAGTATAGGGGCCCCCCACAATGAGCAGTTCTTC

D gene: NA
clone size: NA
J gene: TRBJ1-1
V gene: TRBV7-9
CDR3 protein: CASSLSYTQEAFF
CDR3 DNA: TGTGCCAGCAGCTTATCATACACCCAGGAAGCTTTCTTT

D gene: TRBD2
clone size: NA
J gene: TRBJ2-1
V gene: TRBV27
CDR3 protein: CASSLGTSGGNEQFF
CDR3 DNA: TGTGCCAGCAGTTTGGGTACTAGCGGGGGCAATGAGCAGTTCTTC

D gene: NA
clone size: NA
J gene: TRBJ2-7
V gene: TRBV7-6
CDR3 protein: CASSLAEDEQYF
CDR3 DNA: TGTGCCAGCAGCTTAGCTGAGGACGAGCAGTACTTC

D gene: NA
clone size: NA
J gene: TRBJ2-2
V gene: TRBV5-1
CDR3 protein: CASSLERGTGELFF
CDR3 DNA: TGCGCCAGCAGCTTAGAGCGCGGGACCGGGGAGCTGTTTTTT

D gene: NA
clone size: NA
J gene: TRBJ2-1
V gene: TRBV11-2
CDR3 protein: CASSLARGEQFF
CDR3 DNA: TGTGCCAGCAGCTTAGCAAGGGGCGAGCAGTTCTTC

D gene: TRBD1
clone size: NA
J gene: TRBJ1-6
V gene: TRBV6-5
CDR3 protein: CASSSTWDRANSPLHF
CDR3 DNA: TGTGCCAGCAGTTCCACTTGGGACAGGGCTAATTCACCCCTCCACTTT

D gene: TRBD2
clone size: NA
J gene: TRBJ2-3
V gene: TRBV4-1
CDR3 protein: CASSQAGLAGDTQYF
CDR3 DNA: TGCGCCAGCAGCCAAGCGGGACTAGCGGGAGATACGCAGTATTTT

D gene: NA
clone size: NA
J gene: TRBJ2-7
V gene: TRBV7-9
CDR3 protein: CASSLKRNYHEQYF
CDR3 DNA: TGTGCCAGCAGCTTAAAGCGGAATTATCACGAGCAGTACTTC

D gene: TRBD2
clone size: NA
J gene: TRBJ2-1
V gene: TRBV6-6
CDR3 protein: CASLAGRYNEQFF
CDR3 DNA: TGTGCCAGTTTAGCGGGCCGCTACAATGAGCAGTTCTTC

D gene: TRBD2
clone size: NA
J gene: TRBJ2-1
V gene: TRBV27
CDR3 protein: CASGLISSGRRNEQFF
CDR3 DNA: TGTGCCAGCGGTTTAATTTCTAGCGGGAGAAGGAATGAGCAGTTCTTC

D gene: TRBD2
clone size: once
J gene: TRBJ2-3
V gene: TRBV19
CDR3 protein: CASSIGVAGGAQYF
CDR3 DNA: TGTGCCAGTAGTATTGGGGTAGCGGGAGGTGCGCAGTATTTT

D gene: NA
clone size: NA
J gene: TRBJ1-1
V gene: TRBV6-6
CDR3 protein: CASTYSPGTEAFF
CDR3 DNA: TGTGCCAGCACCTACTCTCCGGGCACTGAAGCTTTCTTT

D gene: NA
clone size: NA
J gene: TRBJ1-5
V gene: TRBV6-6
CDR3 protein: CASSFQSVNQPQHF
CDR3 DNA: TGTGCCAGCAGTTTTCAATCAGTCAATCAGCCCCAGCATTTT

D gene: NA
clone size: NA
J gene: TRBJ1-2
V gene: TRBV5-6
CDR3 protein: CASSLTSASPYGYTF
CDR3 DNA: TGTGCCAGCAGCCTCACATCAGCGAGCCCCTATGGCTACACCTTC

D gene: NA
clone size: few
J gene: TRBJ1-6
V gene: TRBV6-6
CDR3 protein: CASSRDSIGAVSPLHF
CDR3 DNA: TGTGCCAGCAGCCGCGACAGTATTGGGGCAGTATCACCCCTCCACTTT

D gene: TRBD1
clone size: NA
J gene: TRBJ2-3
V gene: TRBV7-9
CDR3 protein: CASRPTTGTGSTDTQYF
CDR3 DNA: TGTGCCAGCAGGCCAACTACCGGGACAGGGAGCACAGATACGCAGTATTTT

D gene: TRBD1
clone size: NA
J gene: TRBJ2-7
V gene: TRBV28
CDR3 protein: CASTPMGDRGVQWVSYEQYF
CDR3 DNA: TGTGCCAGCACCCCGATGGGAGACAGGGGGGTTCAGTGGGTTTCCTACGAGCAGTACTTC

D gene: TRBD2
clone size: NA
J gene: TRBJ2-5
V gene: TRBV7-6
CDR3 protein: CASSLELAGAGETQYF
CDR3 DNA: TGTGCCAGCAGCTTAGAACTAGCGGGGGCCGGAGAGACCCAGTACTTC